This T cell receptor beta chain originates from a study of cytomegalovirus exposure and HLA in healthy donors. Clones were read by immunoSEQ multiplex PCR, and TCRdb kept only the in-frame ones, dropping some. The table includes over 250,000 clones, 80% to 90% detected once. Study conclusions and caveats: The classifier reportedly diagnosed cytomegalovirus status with high specificity and sensitivity. While the bulk of TCR sequences proved rare, some public TCRs turned up in many donors. CMV antigen specificity was confirmed in vitro for a few CMV-associated chains.

Details on this clone: Its specificity is unknown.

The clonotype was recovered from a woman in her late teens or twenties in good health and CMV-seronegative. Sequenced: PBMCs.

The CDR3 nucleotides are TGTGCCTGGAGTAGCGGGGATACGCAGTATTTT. It specifies CAWSSGDTQYF. The V gene is TRBV30, the J gene TRBJ2-3; TRBD2 is a possible D gene (6 bases). CDR3 length: 11 residues. Trimming cost V 2 bases and J 6 bases, with 6 bases left between them. Germline V gene data show CDR1 as GTSNPN and CDR2 as SVGIG (reference sequence). Complete variable domain (other parts from reference TRBV30 and TRBJ2-3): SQTIHQWPATLVQPVGSPLSLECTVEGTSNPNLYWYRQAAGRGLQLLFYSVGIGQISSEVPQNLSASRPQDRQFILSSKKLLLSDSGFYLCAWSSGDTQYFGPGTRLTVL.